One sample yielded the 27 T cell receptor beta chains listed below, sequenced in a study of T cell repertoires in cytomegalovirus infection. Their antigens are not known. TCRdb re-called the reads with MiXCR, one entry per CDR3 protein. The sample shows 900,000 to 950,000 distinct CDR3 sequences, about a third of them seen only once. Sequenced material: cultured CD8+ T cells from PBMCs, taken from culture after CMV antigen stimulation. The receptors derive from a human donor in good health (CMV status not recorded). Some clones in this sample may be carry-over from other donors' samples.

This clonotype was counted at least ten times. The CDR3 DNA follows: TGTGCCAGCAGCACAGGGGACACCCAATACGAGCAGTACGTC. Translating it yields CASSTGDTQYEQYV. This rearrangement joins TRBV7-2 to TRBJ2-7; 7 bases fit TRBD1. The ends lost 5 bases at V and 4 bases at J; junction bases unmatched: 8. This CDR3 has 14 residues. Germline V gene lookup returns CDR1 SGHTA and CDR2 FQGNSA.

This clonotype turned up a few times. This chain uses TRBV7-6 with TRBJ2-2; D is ambiguous. Germline lookup yields CDR1 SGHVS and CDR2 FNYEAQ. Trimming removed 7 bases at V and 6 bases at J, with 9 bases between. This CDR3 comprises 12 residues. The CDR3 DNA reads TGTGCCAGCACCCACGAAGCCGGGGAGCTGTTTTTT. Translated, it gives CASTHEAGELFF.

A few counts support this clonotype. The V and J genes are TRBV6-2 or TRBV6-3 and TRBJ2-2; 7 positions agree with TRBD2. Germline V CDR1 and CDR2: MNHEY, SVGEGT. This CDR3 contains 13 residues. V was clipped by 8 bases and J by 4 bases; unmatched bases: 4. CDR3 coding DNA: TGTGCCAGCTTTGGGGGGGGCACCGGGGAGCTGTTTTTT. This translates into CASFGGGTGELFF.

This clonotype occurred a few times. CDR3 DNA sequence: TGTGCCAGCACTCCACCGTCGGGGGCTGAGCAGTTCTTC. This encodes CASTPPSGAEQFF. The chain recombines TRBV12-3 or TRBV12-4 with TRBJ2-1, with D perhaps given as TRBD1 or TRBD2 (6 bases each). The CDR3 consists of 13 residues. Deletions cut 7 bases from V and 9 bases from J, with 16 bases between.

Turning to this clonotype: A much larger clonotype is one base distant, so this may be a read error. CDR3 residues: CASSLSYREINSYEQYF. In DNA, the CDR3 is TGTGCCAGCAGTTTAAGCTATCGGGAAATAAACTCCTACGAGCAGTACTTC. J is TRBJ2-7 and V is TRBV28; TRBD2 might be the D (5 bases). The length of the CDR3 is 17 residues. CDR1 is MDHEN, CDR2 SYDVKM, per germline. The V and J ends lost 2 bases and 0 bases respectively, with 17 bases between them.

This clonotype has a count of ten or more. V gene TRBV7-2 combines with J gene TRBJ2-3; D not resolved. V was trimmed by 5 bases and J by 4 bases, leaving 7 bases between them. CDR3 length equals 12 residues. The V gene's germline CDR1 is SGHTA and CDR2 FQGNSA. In nucleotides, the CDR3 is TGTGCCAGCAGCAACGGAGCAGATACGCAGTATTTT. Its protein is CASSNGADTQYF.

This chain connects TRBV4-1 to TRBJ1-4; 7 nucleotides line up with TRBD1. V shed 0 bases, J shed 7 bases, and the junction held 5 bases outside the gene matches. In germline, CDR1 is MGHRA, CDR2 YSYEKL. CDR3 size: 15 residues. The CDR3 loop reads CASSQDQGGGEKLFF. CDR3 coding DNA: TGCGCCAGCAGCCAAGATCAAGGGGGCGGTGAAAAACTGTTTTTT.

The CDR3 nucleotides are TGTGCCAGCAGCAAAAGTCCGGGACAGCTAGACACCGGGGAGCTGTTTTTT. Residues: CASSKSPGQLDTGELFF. The chain carries TRBV7-9 and TRBJ2-2; 7 nucleotides match TRBD1. The CDR3 covers 17 residues. J was trimmed by 3 bases and V by 5 bases; bases with no gene match: 12. The germline CDR1 and CDR2 sequences are SEHNR and FQNEAQ (reference sequence).

This clonotype was counted a few times. This chain connects TRBV5-1 to TRBJ2-2; D unresolved. CDR1 is SGHRS and CDR2 is YFSETQ in the germline V gene. Trimming took 0 bases from V and 6 from J, leaving 6 bases between them. There are 13 residues in the CDR3. In nucleotides, the CDR3 is TGCGCCAGCAGCTTGGACCTTGCCGGGGAGCTGTTTTTT. This sequence encodes CASSLDLAGELFF. Based on the CDR3 plus reference TRBV5-1 and TRBJ2-2, the full variable domain is KAGVTQTPRYLIKTRGQQVTLSCSPISGHRSVSWYQQTPGQGLQFLFEYFSETQRNKGNFPGRFSGRQFSNSRSEMNVSTLELGDSALYLCASSLDLAGELFFGEGSRLTVL.

This chain joins TRBV7-6 and TRBJ1-3, with D unclear. This CDR3 is 14 amino acids long. The germline V gene encodes CDR1 SGHVS and CDR2 FNYEAQ. The V end lost 8 bases, the J end lost 7 bases, and 18 bases lay between the germline ends. CDR3 amino acids: CASLDWAGQNTIYF. In nucleotides, the CDR3 is TGTGCCAGCTTAGACTGGGCTGGGCAGAACACCATATATTTT.

This clonotype was picked up a small number of times. V usage is TRBV7-9 and J usage is TRBJ2-7, with D possibly matching TRBD2 (6 bases). V was cut by 5 bases and J by 7 bases, with 21 bases left in between. CDR3 size: 15 residues. Looked up from germline, CDR1 is SEHNR and CDR2 is FQNEAQ (reference sequence). As DNA, the CDR3 is TGTGCCAGCAGCCCCCGGACGGGGGAGGTTAAAGAGCAGTACTTC. Translation gives CASSPRTGEVKEQYF.

The sample holds a few counts of this clonotype. The J gene is TRBJ1-5, the V gene TRBV27; tentative D call: TRBD1 (5 bases). The ends were cut back, 2 bases at V and 5 bases at J, with 10 bases in the middle. CDR1 MNHEY and CDR2 SMNVEV come from the germline V gene (reference sequence). This CDR3 region has 14 residues. The CDR3 nucleotides are TGTGCCAGCAGTTTAACCAGGGTGGATCAGCCCCAGCATTTT. Amino acid sequence: CASSLTRVDQPQHF.

The chain joins TRBV12-3 or TRBV12-4 to TRBJ1-2; D ambiguous. The CDR3 extends over 13 amino acids. Trimming pared 7 bases from V and 4 bases from J, leaving 13 bases between. CDR3 nucleotides: TGTGCCAGCACTCTAAAAGGTCTCTATGGCTACACCTTC. Residues: CASTLKGLYGYTF.

There are a few counts of this clonotype. The chain couples TRBV12-5 to TRBJ1-5; D is ambiguous. This CDR3 region has 14 residues. Trimming took 1 base from V and 6 from J, leaving 10 bases between them. CDR1 and CDR2 from the germline V gene are LGHNT and FRNRAP. The CDR3 region has the DNA TGTGCTAGTGGTTTGGGGAATACGGGTCAGCCCCAGCATTTT. Translation gives CASGLGNTGQPQHF. Full variable domain (rest looked up from reference TRBV12-5 and TRBJ1-5): DARVTQTPRHKVTEMGQEVTMRCQPILGHNTVFWYRQTMMQGLELLAYFRNRAPLDDSGMPKDRFSAEMPDATLATLKIQPSEPRDSAVYFCASGLGNTGQPQHFGDGTRLSIL.

This clonotype was counted many times. The chain combines TRBV6-5 with TRBJ2-5, with 10 bases that match TRBD1. This CDR3 region has 14 residues. With V trimmed by 7 bases and J by 0 bases, 2 bases remained unmatched. Germline lookup yields CDR1 MNHEY and CDR2 SVGAGI. The CDR3 sequence: CASTDRGYQETQYF. The CDR3 nucleotides are TGTGCCAGCACGGACAGGGGGTACCAAGAGACCCAGTACTTC.

The chain uses TRBV6-1 and TRBJ2-7; 7 bases match TRBD1. The V segment lost 8 bases and the J segment 2 bases; nucleotides outside the gene matches: 0. This CDR3 is built from 11 residues. Germline values: CDR1 MNHNS, CDR2 SASEGT. CDR3 bases: TGTGCCAGCGGGACAGCCTACGAGCAGTACTTC. It encodes CASGTAYEQYF.

This clonotype came up a few times. The chain carries TRBV4-1 and TRBJ2-1; 7 nucleotides align to TRBD2. The V segment lost 5 bases and the J segment 2 bases; nucleotides outside the gene matches: 12. This CDR3 has 17 amino acids. Germline V CDR1 and CDR2: MGHRA, YSYEKL. The CDR3 here is CASSTEPGLLTYNEQFF. Written as DNA, the CDR3 is TGCGCCAGCAGCACCGAGCCGGGACTATTAACCTACAATGAGCAGTTCTTC.

The chain uses TRBV4-1 and TRBJ2-3, with D unclear. Trimming pared 1 base from V and 0 bases from J, leaving 14 bases between. Germline V gene lookup returns CDR1 MGHRA and CDR2 YSYEKL. The CDR3 contains 17 residues. The CDR3 sequence is CASSQVRKVLSTDTQYF. The CDR3 nucleotides are TGCGCCAGCAGCCAAGTCCGGAAGGTTCTTAGCACAGATACGCAGTATTTT.

The chain uses TRBV11-3 and TRBJ2-2; D remains unclear. The CDR3 is 13 amino acids. Trimming removed 5 bases at V and 7 bases at J, with 11 bases between. The V gene's germline CDR1 is SGHNT and CDR2 YENEEA. CDR3 amino acids: CASSTLGGGELFF. CDR3 DNA: TGTGCCAGCAGCACCCTTGGCGGCGGGGAGCTGTTTTTT.

The rearrangement links TRBV6-1 to TRBJ2-7, with D maybe TRBD2 (5 bases). The V gene lost 6 bases and the J gene lost 0 bases, with 21 bases spanning the gap. CDR1 and CDR2 (germline): MNHNS, SASEGT. This CDR3 is built from 17 residues. CDR3 loop: CASRDGRGRLSSYEQYV. The CDR3 DNA is TGTGCCAGCAGGGATGGTAGAGGGCGCCTCAGCTCCTACGAGCAGTACGTC.

The chain employs TRBV12-3 or TRBV12-4 and TRBJ2-1, with 7 bases matching TRBD1. V was pared by 1 base and J by 9 bases, with 3 bases of the junction left unmatched. CDR3 length: 13 amino acids. CDR3 protein: CASSLGDRVEQFF. The CDR3 DNA reads TGTGCCAGCAGTTTAGGAGACAGGGTTGAGCAGTTCTTC.

The chain employs TRBV29-1 and TRBJ2-7; the D call may be TRBD1 or TRBD2 (5 bases each). The ends were cut back, 3 bases at V and 6 bases at J, with 15 bases in the middle. CDR3 length: 13 amino acids. Germline lookup yields CDR1 SQVTM and CDR2 ANQGSEA. The CDR3 bases are TGCAGCGTTGATGGTGGGGGTCTTGTCGAGCAGTACTTC. It yields the protein CSVDGGGLVEQYF.

This clonotype was observed a handful of times. The rearrangement uses TRBV27 and TRBJ2-3; 8 bases are a match to TRBD1. The germline V gene has CDR1 MNHEY and CDR2 SMNVEV (reference sequence). The CDR3 has 15 residues. V was pared by 3 bases and J by 2 bases, with 4 bases of the junction left unmatched. Written as DNA, the CDR3 is TGTGCCAGCAGTTTGATGGACAGGGCCACAGATACGCAGTATTTT. Amino acid sequence: CASSLMDRATDTQYF.

The J gene is TRBJ2-3, the V gene TRBV27; the match to TRBD2 covers 9 bases. Unmatched junction bases numbered 6, after V lost 2 bases and J lost 3 bases. Germline assignment: CDR1 MNHEY and CDR2 SMNVEV (reference sequence). CDR3 length equals 16 residues. The CDR3 spells CASSLMGGGATDTQYF. The CDR3 DNA follows: TGTGCCAGCAGTTTAATGGGCGGGGGGGCGACAGATACGCAGTATTTT.

The sample holds a few counts of this clonotype. The V call is TRBV7-4, the J call TRBJ2-2, with a weak D call TRBD2 (6 bases). The CDR3 extends over 15 amino acids. Germline loops: CDR1 SGHVT, CDR2 SQSDAQ. With 6 bases removed from V and 1 base from J, the gap between germline ends came to 12 bases. DNA for the CDR3: TGTGCCAGCAGTTATCCGGGACTGAACACCGGGGAGCTGTTTTTT. It encodes CASSYPGLNTGELFF.

This clonotype was counted between two and nine times. This chain uses TRBV20-1 with TRBJ1-1; weak D call: TRBD1 (6 bases). From germline, CDR1 is DFQATT and CDR2 SNEGSKA (reference sequence). V lost 0 bases to trimming and J lost 0 bases, with 20 bases between them. The CDR3 has 18 residues. In DNA, the CDR3 is TGCAGTGCTAGAGATCGGTTTCGGGGCACAGGGATGAACACTGAAGCTTTCTTT. It codes for CSARDRFRGTGMNTEAFF.

Points on this clonotype: A much larger clonotype is one base distant, so this may be a read error. For the CDR3, the DNA is TGTGTCAGCAGCTTAGAACTAGCCCTCCATGAGCAGTTCTTC. Protein sequence: CVSSLELALHEQFF. The gene calls are TRBV7-2 and TRBJ2-1; D is possibly TRBD2 (6 bases). CDR1 and CDR2 from the germline V gene are SGHTA and FQGNSA. This CDR3 contains 14 residues. The full variable domain, completed using reference TRBV7-2 and TRBJ2-1, is GAGVSQSPSNKVTEKGKDVELRCDPISGHTALYWYRQSLGQGLEFLIYFQGNSAPDKSGLPSDRFSAERTGGSVSTLTIQRTQQEDSAVYLCVSSLELALHEQFFGPGTRLTVL.